This TCR beta chain is from a study of long-term antiretroviral therapy in people with HIV. Concerning this clone itself: What it recognizes is unknown.

Sequencing relied on immunoSEQ assay v3.0, run at survey level. Sequencing used immunoSEQ multiplex PCR; TCRdb keeps in-frame clones, though not all of them. The data contain 13,000 to 15,000 clones, 70% to 85% of them singletons. Study-wide results and limits: Blood draws took place between about 2004 and 2018 and possibly involved older ART regimens. Post-ART samples showed increased diversity that remained below transplant donor control levels. Missing from the dataset were any data on ART adherence, viral resistance or therapy changes.

The CDR3 loop spans 14 amino acids. Trimming removed 2 bases from V and 7 bases from J, with 14 bases in between. Germline CDR1 SGHRS, CDR2 YFSETQ. The rearrangement uses TRBV5-1 and TRBJ2-3; maybe TRBD2 (6 bases). Sequencing was performed on unsorted PBMCs, taken 1.3 years before starting antiretroviral therapy. This clonotype originated in a man aged 40-50 years with HIV. Written as DNA, the CDR3 is TGCGCCAGCAGCTTTGGTGGGACTCGAAATACGCAGTATTTT. This sequence encodes CASSFGGTRNTQYF.